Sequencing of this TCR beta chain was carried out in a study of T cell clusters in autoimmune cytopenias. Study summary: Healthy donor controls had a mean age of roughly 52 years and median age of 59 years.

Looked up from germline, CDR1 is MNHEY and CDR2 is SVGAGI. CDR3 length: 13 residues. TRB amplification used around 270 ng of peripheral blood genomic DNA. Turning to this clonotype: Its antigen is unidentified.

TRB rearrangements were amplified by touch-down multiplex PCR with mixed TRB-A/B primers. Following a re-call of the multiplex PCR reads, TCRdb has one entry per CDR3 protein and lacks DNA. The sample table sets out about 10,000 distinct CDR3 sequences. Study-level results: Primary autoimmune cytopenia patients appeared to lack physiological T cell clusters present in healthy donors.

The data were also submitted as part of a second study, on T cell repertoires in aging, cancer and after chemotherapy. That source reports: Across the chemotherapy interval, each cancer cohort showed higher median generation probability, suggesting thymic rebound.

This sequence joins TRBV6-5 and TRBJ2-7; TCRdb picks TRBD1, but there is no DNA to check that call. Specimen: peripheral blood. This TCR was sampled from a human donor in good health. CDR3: CASRSTGSYEQYF.